This T cell receptor (beta chain) was identified in a study of cytomegalovirus exposure and HLA in healthy donors. Study-level results: Previously analyzed data showed that most TCR beta V segments were productive at a frequency of about 87% or about 30%. Across HLA loci, a later analysis found differing TCR association rates, with DRB1 most and HLA-C fewest. Researchers reported in a later analysis that common viral pathogens appeared linked to several top clusters.

Primers included in the PCR were 60 Vbeta and 13 Jbeta primers. Original methodology: Unique TCR beta chains totaled some 88 million in a later count, with roughly 11 million of them shared. The repertoire was sequenced with immunoSEQ multiplex PCR; TCRdb's copy has only in-frame clones and lacks some. The V and J calls and clone size come from that table; D and trimming were worked out from the DNA. The sample gives 150,000 to 200,000 clones, about 80% of which show up once; around 1% is in the top ten. To note about this clone: No antigen is known for it.

The CDR3 length is 19 residues. The specimen sequenced was PBMCs. The TCR was taken from a woman aged 40-49 years in good health and CMV-seronegative. V is TRBV21-1 and J is TRBJ2-3; the table names TRBD2, a call not compared with the DNA. TRBV21-1 corresponds to a pseudogene. The CDR3 loop is CASSGPGMNSGRKSDTQYF. The DNA for the CDR3 is TGTGCCAGCAGCGGCCCCGGAATGAATAGCGGGAGAAAATCAGATACGCAGTATTTT.